A single sample gave rise to the 15 T cell receptor beta chains below, sequenced in a study of blood T cell repertoires in COVID-19. TCRdb's table, derived via immunoSEQ multiplex PCR, lists solely in-frame clones and lacks some. The repertoire consists of hundreds of thousands of clones, with about 87% occurring once and the leading ten covering 3% to 3.5%. Specimen: peripheral blood. The receptors were sampled from a man aged 60-69 years with acute or convalescent COVID-19.

This chain joins TRBV15 and TRBJ1-6; D uncertain. The CDR3 totals 14 residues. Germline lookup yields CDR1 LNHNV and CDR2 YYDKDF (reference sequence). V lost 2 bases, J lost 7 bases, and 9 bases lay in between. CDR3 coding DNA: TGTGCCACCAGCAGACCCGGACTGAATTCACCCCTCCACTTT. This encodes CATSRPGLNSPLHF.

The chain uses TRBV11-2 and TRBJ1-3; a possible D gene is TRBD1 (6 bases). V was cut by 5 bases and J by 0 bases, with 14 bases left in between. The germline gives CDR1 SGHAT, CDR2 FQNNGV. CDR3 length equals 16 residues. The CDR3 nucleotides read TGTGCCAGCAGCCTTAAAGGGGGATACTCTGGAAACACCATATATTTT. It yields the protein CASSLKGGYSGNTIYF.

The genes are TRBV28 and TRBJ1-5, with no clear D. CDR1 MDHEN and CDR2 SYDVKM come from the germline V gene. The V and J ends lost 3 bases and 0 bases respectively, with 12 bases between them. CDR3 size: 16 residues. The CDR3, as DNA: TGTGCCAGCAGTTTCCCAACCCAGGTTAGCAATCAGCCCCAGCATTTT. Translated, it gives CASSFPTQVSNQPQHF.

The chain recombines TRBV7-9 with TRBJ2-4, with D perhaps TRBD1 (6 bases). The CDR3 covers 17 residues. Looked up from germline, CDR1 is SEHNR and CDR2 is FQNEAQ (reference sequence). Trimming removed 4 bases from V and 1 base from J, with 17 bases in between. The CDR3 reads CASSSLGAGTAKNIQYF. In nucleotides, the CDR3 is TGTGCCAGCAGCTCCCTGGGGGCAGGGACGGCCAAAAACATTCAGTACTTC.

The chain uses TRBV28 and TRBJ2-7; possibly TRBD2 for D (6 bases). Trimming removed 6 bases from V and 2 bases from J, with 14 bases in between. This CDR3 region has 14 residues. Germline V lookup: CDR1 MDHEN, CDR2 SYDVKM. The CDR3 sequence: CASSLGGGTYEQYF. CDR3 nucleotide sequence: TGTGCCAGCAGCCTTGGGGGAGGCACCTACGAGCAGTACTTC. Full variable domain (remainder filled in from reference TRBV28 and TRBJ2-7): DVKVTQSSRYLVKRTGEKVFLECVQDMDHENMFWYRQDPGLGLRLIYFSYDVKMKEKGDIPEGYSVSREKKERFSLILESASTNQTSMYLCASSLGGGTYEQYFGPGTRLTVT.

The chain has TRBV6-5 and TRBJ2-7; 8 positions agree with TRBD1. Germline values: CDR1 MNHEY, CDR2 SVGAGI. The CDR3 sequence is 14 residues long. V was clipped by 2 bases and J by 5 bases; unmatched bases: 5. The CDR3 reads CASSYGGQGHEQYF. The CDR3 nucleotides are TGTGCCAGCAGTTACGGAGGACAGGGTCACGAGCAGTACTTC.

The J gene is TRBJ2-3, the V gene TRBV10-3, with 7 nucleotides matching TRBD1. J was trimmed by 0 bases and V by 0 bases; bases with no gene match: 6. Germline assignment: CDR1 ENHRY and CDR2 SYGVKD. The length of the CDR3 is 17 residues. CDR3 sequence: CAISESRDSASTDTQYF. The CDR3 DNA is TGTGCCATCAGTGAGTCGAGGGACAGCGCTAGCACAGATACGCAGTATTTT.

This sequence joins TRBV11-2 and TRBJ2-7; D is possibly TRBD2 (6 bases). Trimming removed 0 bases at V and 2 bases at J, with 23 bases between. The CDR3 runs to 19 residues. The V gene's germline CDR1 is SGHAT and CDR2 FQNNGV. The CDR3 DNA follows: TGTGCCAGCAGCTTAGACGGGGGAAAGCACCTCGTACCAGCCTACGAGCAGTACTTC. Amino acid sequence: CASSLDGGKHLVPAYEQYF.

This clone was detected a few times. J is TRBJ1-2 and V is TRBV2, with 10 bases matching TRBD1. Germline V gene data show CDR1 as SNHLY and CDR2 as FYNNEI. The junction had 9 bases not matched to a gene; V was cut back by 7 bases and J by 4 bases. CDR3 length: 15 residues. CDR3 bases: TGTGCCAGCACCTACGACAGGGGGCTTAGCTATGGCTACACCTTC. It translates to CASTYDRGLSYGYTF.

This clone has only one observation. The rearrangement links TRBV19 to TRBJ1-1; weak D call: TRBD1 (6 bases). V was cut by 5 bases and J by 7 bases, with 17 bases left in between. The CDR3 extends over 14 amino acids. Germline values: CDR1 LNHDA, CDR2 SQIVND (reference sequence). The CDR3 loop reads CASSLRQVLGEAFF. The CDR3 DNA sequence: TGTGCCAGTAGTCTGCGACAGGTCTTGGGTGAAGCTTTCTTT.

V usage is TRBV9 and J usage is TRBJ1-3, with TRBD1 identical over 7 bases. Germline V CDR1 and CDR2: SGDLS, YYNGEE. Losses at the gene ends were 4 bases for V and 0 bases for J; bases not matched to a gene: 7. The CDR3 is 16 amino acids. The CDR3 DNA reads TGTGCCAGCAGCCCCATAGGGACAGACTCTGGAAACACCATATATTTT. The encoded protein is CASSPIGTDSGNTIYF. Combining the CDR3 with reference TRBV9 and TRBJ1-3 gives the whole variable domain DSGVTQTPKHLITATGQRVTLRCSPRSGDLSVYWYQQSLDQGLQFLIQYYNGEERAKGNILERFSAQQFPDLHSELNLSSLELGDSALYFCASSPIGTDSGNTIYFGEGSWLTVV.

The chain is built from TRBV27 and TRBJ2-1, with 8 bases matching TRBD1. Germline-derived CDR1 and CDR2 are MNHEY and SMNVEV (reference sequence). The V segment lost 6 bases and the J segment 6 bases; nucleotides outside the gene matches: 7. The length of the CDR3 is 14 residues. In DNA, the CDR3 is TGTGCCAGCAGCCTGAGGGACAGGCTCAATGAGCAGTTCTTC. It specifies CASSLRDRLNEQFF.

To note about this clone: This CDR3 is also generated by other DNA sequences in the sample. This chain connects TRBV6-5 to TRBJ2-5, with D possibly being TRBD1 (7 bases). Trimming took off 6 bases at V and 8 bases at J, with 10 bases between the two ends. This CDR3 is built from 11 residues. The germline gives CDR1 MNHEY, CDR2 SVGAGI. The CDR3 protein is CASSQGGTQYF. The CDR3 DNA follows: TGTGCCAGCAGCCAGGGGGGAACCCAGTACTTC.

The rearrangement links TRBV5-1 to TRBJ2-7; 8 bases match TRBD1. The V gene's germline CDR1 is SGHRS and CDR2 YFSETQ. This CDR3 is built from 15 residues. The J segment lost 6 bases and the V segment lost 0 bases, leaving 8 bases of the junction unmatched. The CDR3 spells CASSLGRRGQREQYF. The CDR3 DNA is TGCGCCAGCAGCTTGGGGCGCAGGGGGCAGCGCGAGCAGTACTTC.

The rearrangement joins TRBV2 to TRBJ2-7; D gene uncertain. The CDR3 runs 10 residues. Trimming took off 8 bases at V and 2 bases at J, with 4 bases between the two ends. CDR1 and CDR2 from the germline V gene are SNHLY and FYNNEI. The CDR3, as DNA: TGTGCCAGCGTCGCCTACGAGCAGTACTTC. The encoded protein is CASVAYEQYF.